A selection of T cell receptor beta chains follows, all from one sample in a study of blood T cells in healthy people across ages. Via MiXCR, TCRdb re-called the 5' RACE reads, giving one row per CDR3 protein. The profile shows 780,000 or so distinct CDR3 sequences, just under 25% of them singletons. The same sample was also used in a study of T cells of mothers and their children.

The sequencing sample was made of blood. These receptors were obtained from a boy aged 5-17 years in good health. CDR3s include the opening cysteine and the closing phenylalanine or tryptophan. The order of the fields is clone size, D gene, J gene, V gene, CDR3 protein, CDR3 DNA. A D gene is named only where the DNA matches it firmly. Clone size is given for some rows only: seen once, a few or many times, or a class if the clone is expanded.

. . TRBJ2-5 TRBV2 CASSESNREETQYF TGTGCCAGCAGTGAGTCTAACAGGGAAGAGACCCAGTACTTC
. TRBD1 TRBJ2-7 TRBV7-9 CASSLRDRDYYEHYF TGTGCCAGCAGCTTACGGGACAGGGATTACTACGAGCACTACTTC
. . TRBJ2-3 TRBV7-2 CASSSQEGGLAQDTQYF TGTGCCAGCAGCTCCCAGGAGGGGGGGCTAGCGCAAGATACGCAGTATTTT
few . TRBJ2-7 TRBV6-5 CASSYSSAGDYEQYF TGTGCCAGCAGTTACTCTAGTGCAGGGGACTACGAGCAGTACTTC
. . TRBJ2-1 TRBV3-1 CASSREINNEQFF TGTGCCAGCAGCCGGGAGATAAACAATGAGCAGTTCTTC
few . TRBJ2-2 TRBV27 CASSPRRDTGELFF TGTGCCAGCAGTCCACGTCGGGACACCGGGGAGCTGTTTTTT
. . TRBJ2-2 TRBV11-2 CASSANPDPKTGELFF TGTGCCAGCAGCGCCAATCCGGATCCGAAGACCGGGGAGCTGTTTTTT
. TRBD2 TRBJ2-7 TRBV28 CASSLGGAGGRSYEQYF TGTGCCAGCAGTTTGGGTGGGGCGGGAGGCCGCTCCTACGAGCAGTACTTC
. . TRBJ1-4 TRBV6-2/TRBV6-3 CASSYSRWGRGEKLFF TGTGCCAGCAGTTACTCTCGTTGGGGCCGTGGCGAAAAACTGTTTTTT
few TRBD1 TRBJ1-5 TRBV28 CASRYGQGAHQPQHF TGTGCCAGCAGATACGGACAGGGAGCGCACCAGCCCCAGCATTTT
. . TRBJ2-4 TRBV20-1 CSAPESPVRLEF TGCAGTGCACCCGAATCTCCGGTTAGGCTTGAGTTC
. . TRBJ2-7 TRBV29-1 CNVLTGKGEQYF TGCAACGTTCTAACAGGGAAAGGCGAGCAGTACTTC
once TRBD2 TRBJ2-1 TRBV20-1 CSAPMSGGYNEQFF TGCAGTGCTCCAATGAGCGGGGGATACAATGAGCAGTTCTTC
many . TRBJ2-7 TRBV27 CASSRRDSSSYEQYF TGTGCCAGCAGCCGGAGGGACTCGAGCTCCTACGAGCAGTACTTC
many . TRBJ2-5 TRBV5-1 CASSLAIQETQYF TGCGCCAGCAGCTTGGCCATTCAAGAGACCCAGTACTTC
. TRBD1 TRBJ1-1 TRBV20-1 CSASISTGGAFF TGCAGTGCTAGCATCTCAACAGGGGGGGCTTTCTTT